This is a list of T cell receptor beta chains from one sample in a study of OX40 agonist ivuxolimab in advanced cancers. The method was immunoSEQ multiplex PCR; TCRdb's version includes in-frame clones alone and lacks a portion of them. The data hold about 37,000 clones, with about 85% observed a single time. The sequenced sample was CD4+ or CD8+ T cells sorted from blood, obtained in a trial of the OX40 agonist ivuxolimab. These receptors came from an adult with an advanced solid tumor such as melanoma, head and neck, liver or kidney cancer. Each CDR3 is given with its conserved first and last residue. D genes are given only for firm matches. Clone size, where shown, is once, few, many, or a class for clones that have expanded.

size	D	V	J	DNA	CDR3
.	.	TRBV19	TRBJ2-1	TGTGCCAGTAGTACCCGGACCGATGATGAGCAGTTCTTC	CASSTRTDDEQFF
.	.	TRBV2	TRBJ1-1	TGTGCCAGCAGAGTGACCGAGGGGAGCACTGAAGCTTTCTTT	CASRVTEGSTEAFF
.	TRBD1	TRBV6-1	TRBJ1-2	TGTGCCAGCAGAGAAGGACAGGGGATTAACTATGGCTACACCTTC	CASREGQGINYGYTF
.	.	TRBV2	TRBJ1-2	TGTGCCAGCAGTGAAAGGACAGCATATGGCTACACCTTC	CASSERTAYGYTF
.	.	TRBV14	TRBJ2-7	TGTGCCAGCAGCCAAGACAGGGCTTTCGCCTACGAGCAGTACTTC	CASSQDRAFAYEQYF
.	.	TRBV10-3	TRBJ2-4	TGTGCCATCAGTGACCGCTCCAGGGGGGGAGCCAAAAACATTCAGTACTTC	CAISDRSRGGAKNIQYF
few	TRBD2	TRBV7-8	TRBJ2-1	TGTGCCAGCAGCTTAATTCAGGGCGGGGGCAATGAGCAGTTCTTC	CASSLIQGGGNEQFF
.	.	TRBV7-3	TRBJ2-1	TGTGCCAGCAGCGCGCAGGGGGGAGAGCAGTTCTTC	CASSAQGGEQFF
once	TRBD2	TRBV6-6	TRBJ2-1	TGTGCCAGCACCTCCGGGACTAGCGGGTACAATGAGCAGTTCTTC	CASTSGTSGYNEQFF
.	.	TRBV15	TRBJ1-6	TGTGCCACCAGCAGAGAGGGGAATAATTCACCCCTCCACTTT	CATSREGNNSPLHF
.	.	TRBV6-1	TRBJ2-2	TGTGCCATCGCCGTGGAAACCGGGGAGCTGTTTTTT	CAIAVETGELFF
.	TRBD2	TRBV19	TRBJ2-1	TGTGCCAGTAGTACCGGGACTAGCGGGAACAATGAGCAGTTCTTC	CASSTGTSGNNEQFF
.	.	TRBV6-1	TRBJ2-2	TGTGCCACCCAATGGGGGACACAGAACACCGGGGAGCTGTTTTTT	CATQWGTQNTGELFF
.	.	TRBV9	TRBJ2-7	TGTCCGAGAGGGGGGTGTTACGAGCAGTACTTC	CPRGGCYEQYF
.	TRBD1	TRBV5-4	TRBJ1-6	TGTGCCAGCAGCTCCGGACAGGGGAATTCACCCCTCCACTTT	CASSSGQGNSPLHF
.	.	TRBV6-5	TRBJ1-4	TGTGCCAGCAGCCGGACAGCCTCTAATGAAAAACTGTTTTTT	CASSRTASNEKLFF
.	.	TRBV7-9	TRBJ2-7	TGTGCCAGCAGCTTATCCAGCAACGAGCAGTACTTC	CASSLSSNEQYF
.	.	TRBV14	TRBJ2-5	TGTGCCAGCAGCCAAGATAGGGTGCAAGAGACCCAGTACTTC	CASSQDRVQETQYF
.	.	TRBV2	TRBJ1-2	TGTGCCAGCAGTGAAGGGCAGGGCTATGGCTACACCTTC	CASSEGQGYGYTF
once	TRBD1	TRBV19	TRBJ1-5	TGTGCCAGTAGTCCCCGGGACAGGGGGCGCGGCAATCAGCCCCAGCATTTT	CASSPRDRGRGNQPQHF
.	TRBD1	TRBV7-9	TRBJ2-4	TGTGCCAGCAGCTTCGGGACAGGGAAGATCGGGTCCAAAAACATTCAGTACTTC	CASSFGTGKIGSKNIQYF
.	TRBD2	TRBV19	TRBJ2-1	TGTGCCAGTAGTATAAAGACTAGCGGGAGTTCGGTTGAGCAGTTCTTC	CASSIKTSGSSVEQFF
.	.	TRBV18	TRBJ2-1	TGTGCCAGCTCACGTACTCAGGCCTACAATGAGCAGTTCTTC	CASSRTQAYNEQFF
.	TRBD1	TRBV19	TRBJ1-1	TGTGCCAGCATAGGGACAGGGGGCGAGTACACTGAAGCTTTCTTT	CASIGTGGEYTEAFF
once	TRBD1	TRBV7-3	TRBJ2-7	TGTGCCAGCAGCTTAAGGGACAGGGTCTACGAGCAGTACTTC	CASSLRDRVYEQYF
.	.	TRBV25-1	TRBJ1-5	TGTGCCAGCAGTGAATATCCCCGCAGGGACAATCAGCCCCAGCATTTT	CASSEYPRRDNQPQHF
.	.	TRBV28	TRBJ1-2	TGTGCCAGCAGTTTGTCCCCGGGGGCGAAAGGCTACACCTTC	CASSLSPGAKGYTF
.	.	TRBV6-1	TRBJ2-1	TGTGCCAGCAGTGGAACTATTTCCTACAATGAGCAGTTCTTC	CASSGTISYNEQFF
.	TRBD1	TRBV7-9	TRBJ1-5	TGTGCCAGCAGCTTGGGACAGGGGGCCCCTCAGCCCCAGCATTTT	CASSLGQGAPQPQHF
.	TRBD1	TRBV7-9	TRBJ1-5	TGTGCCAGCAGCCCAAATGGGGACAGGGGACAGAATCAGCCCCAGCATTTT	CASSPNGDRGQNQPQHF
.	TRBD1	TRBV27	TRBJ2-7	TGTGCCAGCAGTTGGGGACAGGGGGCCGAGCAGTACTTC	CASSWGQGAEQYF
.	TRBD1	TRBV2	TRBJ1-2	TGTGCCAGCAGTCCACAGGGGGGCCATAGCTATGGCTACACCTTC	CASSPQGGHSYGYTF
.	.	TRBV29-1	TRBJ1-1	TGCAGCGCACGGATACAGGCGGGCTCGAACACTGAAGCTTTCTTT	CSARIQAGSNTEAFF
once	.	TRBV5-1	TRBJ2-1	TGCGCCAGCAGCTTCTCCTACAATGAGCAGTTCTTC	CASSFSYNEQFF
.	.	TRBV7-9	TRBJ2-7	TGTGCCAGCAGCGGGCGGAGCTCCTACGAGCAGTACTTC	CASSGRSSYEQYF
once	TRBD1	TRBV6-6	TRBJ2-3	TGTGCCAGCAGCCGCCTCCCGGGACAGAGCACAGATACGCAGTATTTT	CASSRLPGQSTDTQYF
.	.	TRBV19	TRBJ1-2	TGTGCCAGTAGTGCCCTATCGGGGCGCAATCCAAACTATGGCTACACCTTC	CASSALSGRNPNYGYTF
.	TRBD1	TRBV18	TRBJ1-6	TGTGCCAGCTCACGGGGGACAGCCTATAATTCACCCCTCCACTTT	CASSRGTAYNSPLHF
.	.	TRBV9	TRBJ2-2	TGTGCCACCGGGACTGGTAACACCGGGGAGCTGTTTTTT	CATGTGNTGELFF
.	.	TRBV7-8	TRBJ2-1	TGTGCCAGCAGCAACCGGGTGGCGGGATACAATGAGCAGTTCTTC	CASSNRVAGYNEQFF
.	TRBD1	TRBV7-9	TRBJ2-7	TGTGCCAGCAGCTTAATGCCGGACAGGGGCTCCTACGAGCAGTACTTC	CASSLMPDRGSYEQYF
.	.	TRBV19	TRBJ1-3	TGTGCCAGTAGTCTCCCTAAGGCCCAGGCCGGAAACACCATATATTTT	CASSLPKAQAGNTIYF
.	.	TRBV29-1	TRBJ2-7	TGCAGCGCCGGGACCACCTACGAGCAGTACTTC	CSAGTTYEQYF
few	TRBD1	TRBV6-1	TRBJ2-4	TGTGCCAGCAGTTTAGGGACAGGGAGAAACATTCAGTACTTC	CASSLGTGRNIQYF
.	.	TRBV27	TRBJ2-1	TGTGCCAGCAGTTTACAGGGGTCCAATGAGCAGTTCTTC	CASSLQGSNEQFF
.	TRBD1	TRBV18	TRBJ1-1	TGTGCCAGCTCACCGGGACAGGGCCCTATGAACACTGAAGCTTTCTTT	CASSPGQGPMNTEAFF
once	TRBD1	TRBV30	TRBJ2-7	TGTGCTGCAATGGTAGGGACAGGGGTGGGCGAGCAGTACTTC	CAAMVGTGVGEQYF
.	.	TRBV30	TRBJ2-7	TGTGCCTGGAGTGTAGGAGGGGCGAAGGGCGAGCAGTACTTC	CAWSVGGAKGEQYF
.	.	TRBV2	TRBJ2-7	TGTGCCAGCAGTGAGACAGGCCTAGGTTACGAGCAGTACTTC	CASSETGLGYEQYF
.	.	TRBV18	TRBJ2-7	TGTGCCAGCTCACCAGCAGGGATCCCCTACGAGCAGTACTTC	CASSPAGIPYEQYF
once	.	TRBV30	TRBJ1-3	TGTGCCTGGAGACAAACAGGGATTGGAAACACCATATATTTT	CAWRQTGIGNTIYF
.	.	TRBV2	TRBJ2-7	TGTGCCAGCAGTTCCGGGCAGGGCCTCTCCTACGAGCAGTACTTC	CASSSGQGLSYEQYF
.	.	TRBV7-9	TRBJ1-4	TGTGCCAGCAGCCCCTTCACGGTTGCAACTAATGAAAAACTGTTTTTT	CASSPFTVATNEKLFF
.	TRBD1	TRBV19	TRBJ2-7	TGTGCCAGTAGCTCGGGACAGAGAGAGCAGTACTTC	CASSSGQREQYF
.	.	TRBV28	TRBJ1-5	TGTGCCAGCAGGGTGGGAGGGGGAGACAATCAGCCCCAGCATTTT	CASRVGGGDNQPQHF
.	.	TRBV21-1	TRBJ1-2	TGTGCCAGCAGCAAAGTTTGCAGGGACAGGGGAAACTATGGCTACACCTTC	CASSKVCRDRGNYGYTF
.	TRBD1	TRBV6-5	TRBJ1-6	TGTGCCAGCAGTTATTGGACAGGGGGAAATAATTCACCCCTCCACTTT	CASSYWTGGNNSPLHF